The clone carrying this TCR beta chain was detected once. Its antigen is currently unknown. Germline V gives CDR1 SGHTA, CDR2 FQGNSA. Between the trimmed V and J ends, which lost 3 bases and 9 bases, there was a span of 10 bases. This CDR3 contains 12 residues. The protocol was immunoSEQ multiplex PCR, while the TCRdb copy is restricted to in-frame clones and leaves out a portion. Of roughly 100,000 clones in the sample, more than 85% were seen once. The sample's time point: cycle 4 day 1 (C4D1), after less than 7 weeks of nivolumab. Each and every patient relapsed after autologous stem cell transplantation, and patients got differing brentuximab vedotin exposure. The patients, who had relapsed/refractory classical Hodgkin lymphoma, achieved best responses of complete response, partial response or progressive disease. The data belong to a study of PD-1 blockade in classical Hodgkin lymphoma. General study findings and limits: Unlike CD8+ TCR diversity, which did not rise significantly by C4D1, CD4+ TCR diversity did. Among the patients, those starting nivolumab under 1 year after ASCT were excluded. There remain no defined causes for the repertoire differences, which possibly reflect disease activity or prior therapy.

The sequence derives from a human donor with classical Hodgkin lymphoma. The specimen was peripheral blood mononuclear cells (PBMCs), collected before the fourth cycle of nivolumab. This chain joins TRBV7-2 and TRBJ2-3; perhaps TRBD2 as D (6 bases). The CDR3, as DNA: TGTGCCAGCAGCTTCTCAGGGAGGACGCAGTATTTT. Its translation is CASSFSGRTQYF.